This passage covers 25 T cell receptor beta chains from one sample sequenced in a study of cytomegalovirus exposure and HLA in healthy donors. The study ran its PCR with 60 Vbeta and 13 Jbeta primers. Method: immunoSEQ multiplex PCR; TCRdb's copy keeps in-frame clones and lacks some. Seen here are roughly 200,000 clones, around three quarters observed once, and the top ten hold about 1.9%. The specimen sequenced was PBMCs. The receptors originated from a man aged 25-45 years in good health and CMV-seronegative.

The chain combines TRBV21-1 with TRBJ2-3; the table's D call TRBD2 went unverified against the DNA. TRBV21-1 constitutes a pseudogene. This CDR3 is 18 amino acids long. The CDR3 sequence is CASSKTAGGGRAADTQYF. The CDR3 nucleotides are TGTGCCAGCAGCAAAACGGCCGGTGGGGGGAGGGCAGCAGATACGCAGTATTTT.

This chain connects TRBV5-1 to TRBJ2-7, with 11 bases that match TRBD2. Germline CDR1 and CDR2: SGHRS and YFSETQ. The length of the CDR3 is 14 residues. With V trimmed by 8 bases and J by 1 base, 5 bases remained unmatched. The CDR3 nucleotides are TGCGCCAGTACACTAGCGGGAGCATCCTACGAGCAGTACTTC. Encoded protein: CASTLAGASYEQYF.

The rearrangement links TRBV5-4 to TRBJ2-5; no definite D call. The CDR3 consists of 14 residues. Trimming cost V 0 bases and J 1 base, with 7 bases left between them. Germline lookup yields CDR1 SGHNT and CDR2 YYREEE (reference sequence). The CDR3 DNA is TGTGCCAGCAGCTTGGGCTATTTCCAAGAGACCCAGTACTTC. Translation gives CASSLGYFQETQYF. Filled out from reference TRBV5-4 and TRBJ2-5, the complete variable domain reads ETGVTQSPTHLIKTRGQQVTLRCSSQSGHNTVSWYQQALGQGPQFIFQYYREEENGRGNFPPRFSGLQFPNYSSELNVNALELDDSALYLCASSLGYFQETQYFGPGTRLLVL.

The chain has TRBV29-1 and TRBJ2-2, with D tentatively TRBD2 (5 bases). CDR1 and CDR2 from the germline V gene are SQVTM and ANQGSEA. This CDR3 region has 14 residues. V dropped 1 base and J dropped 4 bases, with 10 bases sitting between them. The CDR3 bases are TGCAGCGTTGAAGGCGGGTCGGGCACCGGGGAGCTGTTTTTT. Translated, it gives CSVEGGSGTGELFF.

This chain joins TRBV25-1 and TRBJ1-3; D remains unclear. Germline V lookup: CDR1 MGHDK, CDR2 SYGVNS. The CDR3 covers 13 residues. V was clipped by 7 bases and J by 9 bases, with 16 bases between them. CDR3 nucleotides: TGTGCCAGCACCTTCGGTCTGCCGGGCACCATATATTTT. Translation gives CASTFGLPGTIYF. The entire variable domain, with the rest obtained from reference TRBV25-1 and TRBJ1-3, is as follows: EADIYQTPRYLVIGTGKKITLECSQTMGHDKMYWYQQDPGMELHLIHYSYGVNSTEKGDLSSESTVSRIRTEHFPLTLESARPSHTSQYLCASTFGLPGTIYFGEGSWLTVV.

The rearrangement links TRBV7-9 to TRBJ2-7, with D possibly being TRBD2 (5 bases). This CDR3 is built from 12 residues. CDR1 is SEHNR and CDR2 is FQNEAQ in the germline V gene (reference sequence). V shed 3 bases and J shed 7 bases, with 10 bases lying between them. CDR3 sequence reads: CASSFDWREQYF. Here the CDR3 DNA reads TGTGCCAGCAGCTTTGACTGGAGGGAGCAGTACTTC.

CDR3: CASSQRGGEAFF. As DNA, the CDR3 is TGTGCCAGCAGCCAGAGGGGAGGGGAAGCTTTCTTT. The chain combines TRBV7-9 with TRBJ1-1, with D possibly being TRBD1 (5 bases). The CDR3 contains 12 residues. The germline V gene encodes CDR1 SEHNR and CDR2 FQNEAQ (reference sequence). Trimming removed 5 bases from V and 8 bases from J, with 12 bases in between. The full variable domain, in which reference TRBV7-9 and TRBJ1-1 provide the parts outside the CDR3, is DTGVSQNPRHKITKRGQNVTFRCDPISEHNRLYWYRQTLGQGPEFLTYFQNEAQLEKSRLLSDRFSAERPKGSFSTLEIQRTEQGDSAMYLCASSQRGGEAFFGQGTRLTVV.

The V and J genes are TRBV19 and TRBJ2-1, with 10 positions matching TRBD2. CDR3 length: 16 amino acids. Germline V CDR1 and CDR2: LNHDA, SQIVND (reference sequence). The V gene end was trimmed by 3 bases and the J gene end by 6 bases; junction bases not matched to a gene: 8. CDR3 nucleotides: TGTGCCAGTAGTATTATGGCTAGCGGGAGAACCAATGAGCAGTTCTTC. It codes for CASSIMASGRTNEQFF.

This CDR3 is CASSRSLAGSYEQYF. As DNA, the CDR3 is TGTGCCAGCAGCCGATCACTAGCGGGTAGCTACGAGCAGTACTTC. The chain has TRBV28 and TRBJ2-7, with TRBD2 matching 9 bases. With V trimmed by 6 bases and J by 3 bases, 9 bases remained unmatched. CDR1 is MDHEN and CDR2 is SYDVKM in the germline V gene. The CDR3 is 15 residues long.

This clone has just a few counts. One junction end disagrees with the germline gene, perhaps due to a read error. The V call is TRBV7-9, the J call TRBJ1-1, with 10 positions matching TRBD1. CDR3 length: 15 amino acids. Germline V gene data show CDR1 as SEHNR and CDR2 as FQNEAQ (reference sequence). CDR3 coding DNA: TGTGCCAGCAGTTTAGGGACAGGGGTGAACACTGAAGCTTTCTTT. Residues: CASSLGTGVNTEAFF.

The table lists this clone with a few counts. V usage is TRBV29-1 and J usage is TRBJ2-7, with a possible D match to TRBD2 (6 bases). Germline CDR1 and CDR2: SQVTM and ANQGSEA. This CDR3 has 11 amino acids. V lost 3 bases to trimming and J lost 6 bases, with 9 bases between them. The CDR3 sequence: CSVDSGSEQYF. In nucleotides, the CDR3 is TGCAGCGTTGATTCCGGGAGCGAGCAGTACTTC.

On this clone itself: A much bigger clone sits one base away, suggesting this may be a read error. J is TRBJ2-2 and V is TRBV6-1; 10 nucleotides agree with TRBD2. The germline V gene encodes CDR1 MNHNS and CDR2 SASEGT. Trimming took 4 bases from V and 4 from J; bases not matched to a gene: 3. This CDR3 has 15 residues. DNA for the CDR3: TGTGCCAGCAGTGGGACTAGCGGAAGCACCGGGGAGCTGTTTTTT. The encoded protein is CASSGTSGSTGELFF.

The chain uses TRBV9 and TRBJ1-1, with 7 bases fitting TRBD1. Trimming cost V 2 bases and J 5 bases; bases outside gene matches: 6. Germline V lookup: CDR1 SGDLS, CDR2 YYNGEE. The CDR3 length is 14 residues. CDR3 sequence reads: CASSVGDSNTEAFF. The CDR3 region has the DNA TGTGCCAGCAGCGTGGGGGACAGCAATACTGAAGCTTTCTTT.

This chain joins TRBV15 and TRBJ2-3, with TRBD1 identical over 7 bases. This CDR3 is built from 15 residues. The junction had 6 bases not matched to a gene; V was cut back by 1 base and J by 5 bases. The V gene's germline CDR1 is LNHNV and CDR2 YYDKDF (reference sequence). The DNA for the CDR3 is TGTGCCACCAGCAGAGCCCGGGACAGCCTAGATACGCAGTATTTT. This translates into CATSRARDSLDTQYF.

The chain links TRBV10-3 to TRBJ2-1; TRBD1 matches at 10 bases. This CDR3 is built from 18 residues. Per germline, CDR1 ENHRY and CDR2 SYGVKD. V trimming: 2 bases; J trimming: 3 bases; junction bases outside the gene matches: 10. CDR3 amino acids: CAISEPQGRDRGYNEQFF. The CDR3 nucleotides are TGTGCCATCAGTGAGCCCCAGGGCCGGGACAGGGGCTACAATGAGCAGTTCTTC.

The V call is TRBV25-1, the J call TRBJ2-3, with 7 bases lining up with TRBD1. Germline CDR1 is MGHDK and CDR2 is SYGVNS. The CDR3 is made up of 18 amino acids. With V trimmed by 6 bases and J by 0 bases, 15 bases remained unmatched. The CDR3 bases are TGTGCCAGCAGGACTTCAAGTTTCCGGGACAGAAGCACAGATACGCAGTATTTT. It translates to CASRTSSFRDRSTDTQYF.

The V and J genes are TRBV5-4 and TRBJ1-5; tentatively, D is TRBD1 (6 bases). The germline gives CDR1 SGHNT, CDR2 YYREEE (reference sequence). The CDR3 runs 14 residues. With 4 bases removed from V and 6 bases from J, the gap between germline ends came to 14 bases. The CDR3 is CASSVAGEGQPQHF. DNA of the CDR3: TGTGCCAGCAGCGTAGCAGGGGAAGGTCAGCCCCAGCATTTT.

The chain couples TRBV4-1 to TRBJ2-7; a weak D match, TRBD2 (6 bases). Trimming took off 4 bases at V and 2 bases at J, with 15 bases between the two ends. Germline loops: CDR1 MGHRA, CDR2 YSYEKL. There are 15 residues in the CDR3. The CDR3 nucleotides are TGCGCCAGCAGCCCCGGGGGAGTTTCGCCCTACGAGCAGTACTTC. The encoded protein is CASSPGGVSPYEQYF.

The chain joins TRBV5-1 to TRBJ2-7; 7 bases map to TRBD1. Germline V gives CDR1 SGHRS, CDR2 YFSETQ. With 0 bases clipped from V and 0 bases from J, the junction kept 15 bases outside the gene matches. CDR3 length equals 19 residues. Written as DNA, the CDR3 is TGCGCCAGCAGCTTGGTCTCCGTCTCAGTTGGGACAGACTCCTACGAGCAGTACTTC. Protein product: CASSLVSVSVGTDSYEQYF.

This clone has a handful of counts. The chain recombines TRBV10-1 with TRBJ1-1; TRBD1 is a possible D gene (5 bases). The CDR3 has 12 residues. With 2 bases removed from V and 5 bases from J, the gap between germline ends came to 6 bases. CDR1 and CDR2 (germline): WNHNN, SYGVQD (reference sequence). The CDR3 loop reads CASSEQGTEAFF. As DNA, the CDR3 is TGCGCCAGCAGTGAGCAGGGAACTGAAGCTTTCTTT.

The chain carries TRBV5-1 and TRBJ2-1; D may be TRBD2 (6 bases). Trimming cost V 0 bases and J 5 bases, with 12 bases left between them. This CDR3 has 15 amino acids. Germline CDR1 SGHRS, CDR2 YFSETQ. The CDR3 here is CASSLVTSKDNEQFF. As DNA, the CDR3 is TGCGCCAGCAGCTTGGTAACTAGCAAAGACAATGAGCAGTTCTTC. Looking up the rest from reference TRBV5-1 and TRBJ2-1 gives the full variable domain: KAGVTQTPRYLIKTRGQQVTLSCSPISGHRSVSWYQQTPGQGLQFLFEYFSETQRNKGNFPGRFSGRQFSNSRSEMNVSTLELGDSALYLCASSLVTSKDNEQFFGPGTRLTVL.

The chain combines TRBV5-6 with TRBJ1-2; 8 bases fit TRBD1. The CDR3 runs to 13 residues. The V gene's germline CDR1 is SGHDT and CDR2 YYEEEE. V lost 7 bases to trimming and J lost 4 bases; unmatched junction nucleotides: 6. The CDR3 here is CASHLTGVYGYTF. The CDR3, as DNA: TGTGCCAGCCACTTGACAGGGGTCTATGGCTACACCTTC.

The V gene is TRBV27, the J gene TRBJ1-3; D is undetermined. Germline V lookup: CDR1 MNHEY, CDR2 SMNVEV (reference sequence). CDR3 length: 15 residues. V lost 6 bases to trimming and J lost 2 bases, with 14 bases between them. The CDR3 spells CASRDPGKTGNTIYF. In DNA, the CDR3 is TGTGCCAGCAGAGACCCGGGGAAGACTGGAAACACCATATATTTT.

This clone has just a few counts. The chain recombines TRBV9 with TRBJ1-2; 9 bases agree with TRBD1. The CDR3 runs to 15 residues. The trim removed 3 bases at V and 2 bases at J, leaving 5 bases unmatched. Germline V CDR1 and CDR2: SGDLS, YYNGEE. CDR3 nucleotide sequence: TGTGCCAGCAGCGGGGGACAGGGATTCAACTATGGCTACACCTTC. As protein: CASSGGQGFNYGYTF.

This clone was picked up one time. The genes are TRBV6-1 and TRBJ2-3; 10 nucleotides align to TRBD2. The V segment lost 4 bases and the J segment 7 bases; nucleotides outside the gene matches: 11. The CDR3 has 16 amino acids. Germline CDR1 and CDR2: MNHNS and SASEGT. CDR3 DNA: TGTGCCAGCAGTGCAACAAGCGGGACTAGCGCATATACGCAGTATTTT. Translated, it gives CASSATSGTSAYTQYF.